A selection of T cell receptor beta chains follows, all from one sample in a study of T cells in Graves' hyperthyroidism and ophthalmopathy. TCRdb reprocessed the multiplex PCR reads with MiXCR, giving one entry per CDR3 protein. The data contain nearly 600,000 distinct CDR3 sequences, 12% to 15% of them seen just once; the ten biggest clones take up approximately 6.4%. Specimen: blood. The receptors shown here come from a woman aged 18-29 years with Graves' ophthalmopathy. CDR3s include the opening cysteine and the closing phenylalanine or tryptophan. The order of the fields is clone size, D gene, J gene, V gene, CDR3 protein, CDR3 DNA. D genes are given only for firm matches. The size entry is marked missing in some rows and otherwise reads once, few, many or a size class.

size: many; D: TRBD1; J: TRBJ1-1; V: TRBV19; CDR3: CASSISGTVNTEAFF; DNA: TGTGCCAGTAGTATCTCTGGGACAGTGAACACTGAAGCTTTCTTT
size: few; D: NA; J: TRBJ1-2; V: TRBV19; CDR3: CASSIPVGYGYTF; DNA: TGTGCCAGTAGTATACCCGTGGGGTATGGCTACACCTTC
size: NA; D: TRBD2; J: TRBJ2-1; V: TRBV7-9; CDR3: CASSITGLGDNEQFF; DNA: TGTGCCAGCAGCATAACGGGACTAGGTGACAATGAGCAGTTCTTC
size: NA; D: TRBD2; J: TRBJ2-1; V: TRBV6-1; CDR3: CASRSTSGNNEQFF; DNA: TGTGCCAGTCGGTCGACTAGCGGAAACAATGAGCAGTTCTTC
size: many; D: NA; J: TRBJ2-2; V: TRBV6-2/TRBV6-3; CDR3: CASRPDFTGELFF; DNA: TGTGCCAGCAGGCCCGACTTCACCGGGGAGCTGTTTTTT
size: many; D: NA; J: TRBJ2-7; V: TRBV11-2; CDR3: CASSLSFTYEQYF; DNA: TGTGCCAGCAGTTTATCCTTCACTTACGAGCAGTACTTC
size: many; D: TRBD1; J: TRBJ2-2; V: TRBV2; CDR3: CASSEAGQGAGGELFF; DNA: TGTGCCAGCAGTGAAGCCGGACAGGGGGCCGGCGGGGAGCTGTTTTTT
size: many; D: NA; J: TRBJ1-4; V: TRBV6-1; CDR3: CASSEGTADNEKLFF; DNA: TGTGCCAGCAGTGAAGGGACAGCCGATAATGAAAAACTGTTTTTT
size: few; D: NA; J: TRBJ2-7; V: TRBV7-8; CDR3: CASSLEVWSAVGEQYF; DNA: TGTGCCAGCAGCTTAGAAGTATGGTCAGCAGTGGGCGAGCAGTACTTC
size: few; D: NA; J: TRBJ2-7; V: TRBV4-3; CDR3: CASSYIMRAGSEQYF; DNA: TGCGCCAGCAGCTACATCATGAGGGCGGGTAGCGAGCAGTACTTC
size: many; D: TRBD2; J: TRBJ2-7; V: TRBV11-2; CDR3: CASSLEAGGSYEQYF; DNA: TGTGCCAGCAGCTTAGAGGCGGGGGGCTCCTACGAGCAGTACTTC
size: NA; D: NA; J: TRBJ2-7; V: TRBV4-3; CDR3: CASSQDYLSPSYEQYF; DNA: TGCGCCAGCAGCCAAGATTACTTAAGTCCCTCCTACGAGCAGTACTTC
size: NA; D: NA; J: TRBJ1-5; V: TRBV4-1; CDR3: CASSQPRTRNQPQHF; DNA: TGCGCCAGCAGCCAACCCCGGACACGTAATCAGCCCCAGCATTTT
size: NA; D: TRBD1; J: TRBJ2-1; V: TRBV19; CDR3: CALQGNNEQFF; DNA: TGTGCCTTACAGGGGAACAATGAGCAGTTCTTC
size: many; D: TRBD1; J: TRBJ1-2; V: TRBV19; CDR3: CASSIVGQHGYTF; DNA: TGTGCCAGTAGTATAGTGGGACAGCATGGCTACACCTTC
size: few; D: NA; J: TRBJ2-2; V: TRBV19; CDR3: CASSIWANTGELFF; DNA: TGTGCCAGTAGTATTTGGGCTAACACCGGGGAGCTGTTTTTT
size: many; D: NA; J: TRBJ2-7; V: TRBV30; CDR3: CAWSVLGGEQYF; DNA: TGTGCCTGGAGTGTACTAGGCGGGGAGCAGTACTTC
size: NA; D: NA; J: TRBJ2-7; V: TRBV4-2; CDR3: CASSQGFLSSTYEQYF; DNA: TGTGCCAGCAGCCAAGGGTTCTTGTCCTCCACCTACGAGCAGTACTTC
size: many; D: TRBD2; J: TRBJ2-3; V: TRBV27; CDR3: CASSLLRERADTQYF; DNA: TGTGCCAGCAGCCTCTTGCGGGAGAGGGCAGATACGCAGTATTTT
size: NA; D: NA; J: TRBJ1-5; V: TRBV28; CDR3: CASSQRTVSNQPQHF; DNA: TGTGCCAGCAGTCAAAGGACAGTAAGCAATCAGCCCCAGCATTTT
size: many; D: NA; J: TRBJ2-5; V: TRBV30; CDR3: CAWSGDARPKETQYF; DNA: TGTGCCTGGAGTGGAGACGCACGGCCCAAAGAGACCCAGTACTTC
size: NA; D: NA; J: TRBJ2-6; V: TRBV27; CDR3: CASSLRGLANSGANVLTF; DNA: TGTGCCAGCAGTTTAAGGGGACTTGCCAACTCTGGGGCCAACGTCCTGACTTTC
size: many; D: TRBD2; J: TRBJ2-3; V: TRBV6-6; CDR3: CASSYSASGALGSTDTQYF; DNA: TGTGCCAGCAGTTACTCGGCTAGCGGTGCGCTAGGCTCGACAGATACGCAGTATTTT
size: many; D: TRBD1; J: TRBJ2-7; V: TRBV28; CDR3: CASSLMFTGGSYEQYF; DNA: TGTGCCAGCAGTTTAATGTTTACAGGGGGCTCCTACGAGCAGTACTTC
size: many; D: NA; J: TRBJ1-2; V: TRBV12-3/TRBV12-4; CDR3: CASSLGGEAGYTF; DNA: TGTGCCAGCAGTTTAGGGGGGGAGGCTGGCTACACCTTC
size: NA; D: NA; J: TRBJ2-1; V: TRBV25-1; CDR3: CASSESLENSAPWDEQFF; DNA: TGTGCCAGCAGTGAATCCCTAGAGAATTCGGCGCCGTGGGATGAGCAGTTCTTC
size: few; D: TRBD1; J: TRBJ1-1; V: TRBV19; CDR3: CASSTGGAWRNTEAFF; DNA: TGTGCCAGTAGTACAGGGGGCGCTTGGAGGAACACTGAAGCTTTCTTT
size: many; D: NA; J: TRBJ1-2; V: TRBV6-6; CDR3: CASSYVATDYGYTF; DNA: TGTGCCAGCAGTTACGTCGCCACCGACTATGGCTACACCTTC
size: NA; D: TRBD2; J: TRBJ2-7; V: TRBV9; CDR3: CASSVGMGLAGAYEQYF; DNA: TGTGCCAGCAGCGTAGGGATGGGACTAGCGGGAGCCTACGAGCAGTACTTC
size: NA; D: TRBD2; J: TRBJ2-7; V: TRBV7-2; CDR3: CASSPGGTGEQYF; DNA: TGTGCCAGCAGCCCGGGGGGGACCGGGGAGCAGTACTTC
size: many; D: TRBD2; J: TRBJ2-7; V: TRBV12-3/TRBV12-4; CDR3: CASSSGTSGSLSYEQYF; DNA: TGTGCCAGCAGTTCAGGGACTAGCGGGAGTTTGAGCTACGAGCAGTACTTC
size: few; D: TRBD2; J: TRBJ2-7; V: TRBV4-3; CDR3: CASSQARGGAREQYF; DNA: TGCGCCAGCAGCCAAGCACGGGGGGGGGCTCGTGAGCAGTACTTC
size: few; D: TRBD2; J: TRBJ2-3; V: TRBV19; CDR3: CASSGRAGGTTQYF; DNA: TGTGCCAGTAGCGGGCGAGCGGGAGGGACAACGCAGTATTTT
size: NA; D: TRBD2; J: TRBJ2-1; V: TRBV19; CDR3: CASSISRDYYNEQFF; DNA: TGTGCCAGTAGTATATCCCGGGACTACTACAATGAGCAGTTCTTC
size: many; D: NA; J: TRBJ2-3; V: TRBV7-9; CDR3: CASRDSSGLSTDTQYF; DNA: TGTGCCAGCAGGGACTCATCGGGGCTTAGCACAGATACGCAGTATTTT
size: many; D: TRBD1; J: TRBJ2-7; V: TRBV7-3; CDR3: CASSMTGGAEQYF; DNA: TGTGCCAGCAGCATGACAGGGGGCGCTGAGCAGTACTTC
size: NA; D: TRBD1; J: TRBJ2-1; V: TRBV7-9; CDR3: CASSLMTRDRAESSYNEQFF; DNA: TGTGCCAGCAGCTTGATGACTAGGGACAGGGCAGAGAGCTCCTACAATGAGCAGTTCTTC
size: NA; D: NA; J: TRBJ1-5; V: TRBV28; CDR3: CASSLWGGHGPQHF; DNA: TGTGCCAGCAGTTTATGGGGGGGGCATGGGCCCCAGCATTTT
size: many; D: NA; J: TRBJ2-7; V: TRBV14; CDR3: CASSQGNKGSYEQYF; DNA: TGTGCCAGCAGCCAAGGTAACAAGGGGTCCTACGAGCAGTACTTC
size: few; D: NA; J: TRBJ2-2; V: TRBV5-1; CDR3: CASSLAGEPGELFF; DNA: TGCGCCAGCAGCTTGGCTGGGGAACCCGGGGAGCTGTTTTTT